Presented here are 8 T cell receptor beta chains from one specimen sequenced in a study of T cells in Graves' hyperthyroidism and ophthalmopathy. Amplified TCR beta CDR3 regions came from RNA transcripts. Carried out on the TCR CDR3, a first-round RT-PCR used the HTBI primer set. TCRdb re-derived calls from the multiplex PCR reads in MiXCR, one entry per CDR3 protein. Of around 260,000 distinct CDR3 sequences listed, about 25% were seen once; the top ten hold roughly a quarter. Sequenced input: blood. The source of these receptors is a middle-aged man with Graves' hyperthyroidism that later progressed to Graves' ophthalmopathy.

This clonotype has a count of ten or more. V gene TRBV5-1 combines with J gene TRBJ2-7; 10 bases are a match to TRBD2. This CDR3 region has 18 residues. The V and J ends lost 4 bases and 2 bases, in that order; junction bases with no gene match: 15. Germline V lookup: CDR1 SGHRS, CDR2 YFSETQ. CDR3 sequence: CASSHETSGRRNTYEQYF. The CDR3 DNA is TGCGCCAGCAGCCACGAGACTAGCGGGCGTCGAAATACCTACGAGCAGTACTTC.

The genes are TRBV28 and TRBJ2-5, with D possibly TRBD2 on 6 matching bases. Germline-derived CDR1 and CDR2 are MDHEN and SYDVKM. V was cut by 7 bases and J by 1 base, with 19 bases left in between. This CDR3 has 16 residues. CDR3 region: CASTPTRGNVQETQYF. The DNA of the CDR3 is TGTGCCAGCACCCCAACCCGGGGGAATGTCCAAGAGACCCAGTACTTC. Supplemented by reference TRBV28 and TRBJ2-5, the full variable domain reads DVKVTQSSRYLVKRTGEKVFLECVQDMDHENMFWYRQDPGLGLRLIYFSYDVKMKEKGDIPEGYSVSREKKERFSLILESASTNQTSMYLCASTPTRGNVQETQYFGPGTRLLVL.

This chain connects TRBV4-1 to TRBJ2-2, with D unclear. CDR3 size: 13 residues. V was trimmed by 5 bases and J by 4 bases, leaving 8 bases between them. Per the germline V gene, CDR1 is MGHRA and CDR2 is YSYEKL. The CDR3 nucleotides are TGCGCCAGCAGCGACCAGTTCACCGGGGAGCTGTTTTTT. Encoded protein: CASSDQFTGELFF.

In its sample, this clonotype was seen many times. The chain couples TRBV7-2 to TRBJ1-5, with D perhaps matching TRBD1 (6 bases). Per the germline V gene, CDR1 is SGHTA and CDR2 is FQGNSA. Trimming shortened V by 5 bases and J by 6 bases, and 17 bases separated the two germline ends. The CDR3 length is 15 residues. The CDR3 DNA follows: TGTGCCAGCAGCCTCGCCACTACAGGGCCTCAGCCCCAGCATTTT. This gives the protein CASSLATTGPQPQHF.

In its sample, this clonotype was seen a few times. J is TRBJ1-2 and V is TRBV28, with D possibly matching TRBD1 (5 bases). Germline V lookup: CDR1 MDHEN, CDR2 SYDVKM. V lost 1 base and J lost 3, with 12 bases in between. CDR3 length equals 15 residues. For the CDR3, the DNA is TGTGCCAGCAGTTTATATCTGGGACCTTACTATGGCTACACCTTC. The encoded protein is CASSLYLGPYYGYTF.

In this sample, this clonotype turned up many times. The chain uses TRBV6-5 and TRBJ2-2; 8 nucleotides align to TRBD1. The germline gives CDR1 MNHEY, CDR2 SVGAGI. Losses at the gene ends were 10 bases for V and 7 bases for J; bases not matched to a gene: 8. The CDR3 consists of 13 residues. CDR3 in DNA: TGTGCCATAGGACAGGGACGACACGGGGAGCTGTTTTTT. As protein: CAIGQGRHGELFF.

This clonotype was seen many times. The V call is TRBV6-1, the J call TRBJ2-2; D remains ambiguous. V lost 2 bases, J lost 3 bases, and 10 bases lay in between. The CDR3 spans 15 residues. Germline CDR1 reads MNHNS; CDR2 reads SASEGT. The CDR3 sequence: CASSEFPLHTGELFF. CDR3 DNA sequence: TGTGCCAGCAGTGAATTTCCCCTCCACACCGGGGAGCTGTTTTTT.

This clonotype occurred many times. The rearrangement links TRBV30 to TRBJ1-5, with D unclear. V was shortened by 5 bases and J by 3 bases, with 11 bases between the two germline ends. CDR1 is GTSNPN, CDR2 SVGIG, per germline (reference sequence). This CDR3 contains 13 residues. Here the CDR3 DNA reads TGTGCCTGGGGAGGACGGGCCAATCAGCCCCAGCATTTT. Its translation is CAWGGRANQPQHF.